The 21 T cell receptor beta chains reported below all come from one sample, sequenced in a study of cytomegalovirus exposure and HLA in healthy donors (TCRdb year 2017). The method behind the library was the immunoSEQ multiplex PCR assay. A mixture of 60 forward primers for TCR Vbeta segments and 13 reverse primers for TCR Jbeta segments was used in the multiplex PCR. TCRdb took this table from immuneACCESS and kept in-frame rearrangements with V and J called. Such tables lack part of the clones; where checked against another copy, unresolved V genes explain under half of the gap, and the rest is unexplained. This sample holds under 200,000 clones; about 82% were observed only once. 1% of the sample is taken by the ten largest. Sequenced input: PBMCs. All receptors come from a woman in her 50s in good health and CMV-seropositive.

The chain recombines TRBV6-1 with TRBJ2-5; 7 bases line up with TRBD1. The last part of the DNA fits TRBJ2-7 better; the J call may be wrong. CDR3 length equals 14 residues. CDR1 is MNHNS and CDR2 is SASEGT in the germline V gene. CDR3 coding DNA: TGTGCCAGCAGTGTGGGAAGGGGGCCCTACGAGCAGTACTTC. Translation gives CASSVGRGPYEQYF.

This sequence joins TRBV4-2 and TRBJ1-1; a possible D gene is TRBD1 (6 bases). Trimming took 4 bases from V and 2 from J, leaving 17 bases between them. The CDR3 runs 16 residues. In germline, CDR1 is LGHNA, CDR2 YNFKEQ. The CDR3 DNA sequence: TGTGCCAGCAGCCCCCGACAGGCGGAAGTCAACACTGAAGCTTTCTTT. As protein: CASSPRQAEVNTEAFF.

The rearrangement joins TRBV11-1 to TRBJ1-2; 10 nucleotides agree with TRBD1. The CDR3 sequence is 14 residues long. Trimming removed 6 bases from V and 8 bases from J; junction bases left unmatched: 9. The germline CDR1 and CDR2 sequences are SGHAT and FQDESV (reference sequence). CDR3 amino acids: CASSPGTGVGGYTF. The CDR3 DNA sequence: TGTGCCAGCAGTCCCGGGACAGGGGTCGGCGGCTACACCTTC.

The chain carries TRBV5-5 and TRBJ1-3, with a possible D match to TRBD1 (5 bases). This CDR3 is 17 amino acids long. Germline lookup yields CDR1 SGHKS and CDR2 YYEKEE (reference sequence). V lost 4 bases and J 4 bases, leaving 21 bases between the germline ends. The CDR3 is CASSLKSGVVSGNTIYF. DNA of the CDR3: TGTGCCAGCAGCCTCAAGTCGGGGGTGGTCTCAGGAAACACCATATATTTT.

The J gene is TRBJ2-7, the V gene TRBV7-9; TRBD1 agrees at 7 bases. Looked up from germline, CDR1 is SEHNR and CDR2 is FQNEAQ (reference sequence). The CDR3 totals 13 residues. J was trimmed by 7 bases and V by 5 bases; bases with no gene match: 8. The CDR3 spells CASSLTGPGEQYF. CDR3 nucleotide sequence: TGTGCCAGCAGCCTGACAGGGCCTGGAGAGCAGTACTTC.

The chain has TRBV10-3 and TRBJ2-2; TRBD2 matches at 14 bases. The J segment lost 6 bases and the V segment lost 4 bases, leaving 4 bases of the junction unmatched. Germline V gives CDR1 ENHRY, CDR2 SYGVKD. The CDR3 spans 16 residues. For the CDR3, the DNA is TGTGCCATCAGTGCGACTAGCGGGAGGGCCGCCGGGGAGCTGTTTTTT. It is translated as CAISATSGRAAGELFF.

This CDR3 is CASKRGNLNTEAFF. CDR3 bases: TGTGCCAGCAAGCGGGGAAACCTGAACACTGAAGCTTTCTTT. V is TRBV6-5 and J is TRBJ1-1; unclear D gene. Trimming pared 7 bases from V and 0 bases from J, leaving 12 bases between. Germline assignment: CDR1 MNHEY and CDR2 SVGAGI. The CDR3 totals 14 residues.

The chain carries TRBV28 and TRBJ1-2; no firm D call. Trimming left V 2 bases short and J 9 bases short, with 19 bases between. Germline V gene data show CDR1 as MDHEN and CDR2 as SYDVKM. CDR3 length: 15 amino acids. The CDR3 DNA reads TGTGCCAGCAGTTTAGGAGGGAATCGGGAAAGGAGCTACACCTTC. It yields the protein CASSLGGNRERSYTF.

This clone was seen a single time. The genes are TRBV19 and TRBJ2-5; weak D call: TRBD1 (6 bases). V shed 8 bases and J shed 0 bases, with 10 bases lying between them. Germline V CDR1 and CDR2: LNHDA, SQIVND (reference sequence). The CDR3 is 13 amino acids. The CDR3: CASGRQDQETQYF. The CDR3 bases are TGTGCCAGTGGGAGACAGGACCAAGAGACCCAGTACTTC.

This clone was detected only a few times. The genes are TRBV11-2 and TRBJ2-5, with D maybe TRBD1 (5 bases). The CDR3 length is 16 residues. CDR1 SGHAT and CDR2 FQNNGV come from the germline V gene. The germline V and J ends were trimmed by 5 bases and 4 bases, with 20 bases remaining between them. The CDR3 loop reads CASSPGLRQRLETQYF. The CDR3 DNA follows: TGTGCCAGCAGCCCTGGGCTGCGACAGAGACTAGAGACCCAGTACTTC.

To note about this clone: At one boundary the junction diverges from the germline segment, which might be a read error. The chain uses TRBV7-7 and TRBJ2-3; D remains unclear. CDR3 size: 12 residues. Germline V gene data show CDR1 as SSHAT and CDR2 as FNYEAQ (reference sequence). Here the CDR3 DNA reads TGTGCTAGCAGCTCCGGGTGGGATACGCAGTATTTT. Its translation: CASSSGWDTQYF.

The chain combines TRBV4-3 with TRBJ1-5; 7 nucleotides agree with TRBD1. Per the germline V gene, CDR1 is LGHNA and CDR2 is YSLEER. This CDR3 has 15 residues. Germline trimming cut 0 bases from V and 6 bases from J; bases unmatched to any gene: 5. CDR3 in DNA: TGCGCCAGCAGCCAAGATGTACAGGGGTTTCAGCCCCAGCATTTT. It is translated as CASSQDVQGFQPQHF.

The rearrangement joins TRBV7-2 to TRBJ1-3, with no clear D. The CDR3 is made up of 17 amino acids. Germline CDR1 reads SGHTA; CDR2 reads FQGNSA. V was cut by 2 bases and J by 4 bases, with 18 bases left in between. CDR3 region: CASSLYLEGIGGNTIYF. The CDR3 nucleotides read TGTGCCAGCAGCTTATATCTGGAGGGCATAGGCGGAAACACCATATATTTT.

This clone was seen ten or more times. Distinct nucleotide sequences in the sample also encode this CDR3. The V gene is TRBV5-6, the J gene TRBJ1-4; D ambiguous. CDR3 length: 14 residues. Trimming cost V 0 bases and J 8 bases, with 11 bases left between them. Per germline, CDR1 SGHDT and CDR2 YYEEEE. Written as DNA, the CDR3 is TGTGCCAGCAGCTTGGCCGGCCGAGGCGAAAAACTGTTTTTT. This encodes CASSLAGRGEKLFF.

This rearrangement joins TRBV7-9 to TRBJ2-1, with a possible D match to TRBD2 (5 bases). CDR3 length: 13 residues. Germline V lookup: CDR1 SEHNR, CDR2 FQNEAQ (reference sequence). V was cut by 6 bases and J by 8 bases, with 14 bases left in between. CDR3 nucleotide sequence: TGTGCCAGCAGGGGTCCGGGGTCCGATGAGCAGTTCTTC. Translation gives CASRGPGSDEQFF.

The V call is TRBV7-2, the J call TRBJ1-2; D is possibly TRBD1 (5 bases). Germline values: CDR1 SGHTA, CDR2 FQGNSA. V lost 5 bases, J lost 7 bases, and 14 bases lay in between. This CDR3 is built from 13 residues. CDR3 sequence reads: CASSRRGWRGYTF. Written as DNA, the CDR3 is TGTGCCAGCAGCCGAAGGGGTTGGCGTGGCTACACCTTC.

CDR3 amino acids: CASSLGVTAGGYTF. The CDR3, as DNA: TGTGCCAGCAGCTTGGGGGTGACAGCGGGTGGCTACACCTTC. The chain couples TRBV5-4 to TRBJ1-2, with a possible D match to TRBD1 (5 bases). Trimming left V 0 bases short and J 7 bases short, with 13 bases between. Germline CDR1 is SGHNT and CDR2 is YYREEE (reference sequence). The CDR3 contains 14 residues.

This chain connects TRBV7-2 to TRBJ2-5; 8 bases line up with TRBD2. The CDR3 contains 15 residues. J was trimmed by 3 bases and V by 0 bases; bases with no gene match: 3. Germline CDR1 is SGHTA and CDR2 is FQGNSA. The CDR3 loop reads CASSLAGLGKETQYF. CDR3 DNA: TGTGCCAGCAGCTTAGCGGGACTAGGAAAAGAGACCCAGTACTTC.

The CDR3 here is CASSTQIFDQETQYF. The CDR3 DNA reads as TGTGCCAGCAGTACCCAGATTTTCGACCAAGAGACCCAGTACTTC. J is TRBJ2-5 and V is TRBV27; D not certain. The CDR3 loop spans 15 amino acids. With 5 bases removed from V and 0 bases from J, the gap between germline ends came to 13 bases. Germline assignment: CDR1 MNHEY and CDR2 SMNVEV (reference sequence).

The V gene is TRBV6-5, the J gene TRBJ2-7; 9 bases fit TRBD1. CDR1 MNHEY and CDR2 SVGAGI come from the germline V gene. The CDR3 is 16 amino acids. The trim removed 1 base at V and 1 base at J, leaving 5 bases unmatched. DNA for the CDR3: TGTGCCAGCAGTTACTTCGGAGGACAGGGGTCCTACGAGCAGTACTTC. Its protein product is CASSYFGGQGSYEQYF.

The V and J genes are TRBV19 and TRBJ2-5, with 8 bases lining up with TRBD1. This CDR3 region has 15 residues. The V segment lost 7 bases and the J segment 5 bases; nucleotides outside the gene matches: 12. Germline loops: CDR1 LNHDA, CDR2 SQIVND (reference sequence). The CDR3 here is CASKDGRTGYETQYF. The CDR3 DNA follows: TGTGCCAGTAAAGATGGGAGGACAGGGTACGAGACCCAGTACTTC.